This T cell receptor beta chain was recovered during a study of blood T cells in healthy people across ages. PCR was performed a second time for 7 to 11 cycles using a sample-barcoded 5' primer and a J-beta primer mix. One entry per CDR3 protein, called by TCRdb with MiXCR from the 5' RACE reads. The table includes about 1,600,000 distinct CDR3 sequences, approximately 38% detected once. With 6 bases removed from V and 0 bases from J, the gap between germline ends came to 6 bases. Germline CDR1 is DFQATT and CDR2 is SNEGSKA (reference sequence). The length of the CDR3 is 11 residues. This TCR came from a woman aged 18 to 35 in good health. The V and J genes are TRBV20-1 and TRBJ2-7; D remains unclear. The sequencing input was blood. CDR3 loop: CSAPSSYEQYF. The DNA of the CDR3 is TGCAGTGCCCCGAGCTCCTACGAGCAGTACTTC.